This TCR beta chain was sequenced in a study of blood T cell repertoires in COVID-19. Study summary: The analysed material was cDNA or gDNA that came from T cells, B-cell-depleted T cells, or PBMCs.

Some clones are missing from TCRdb's copy, which holds only in-frame ones; the method was immunoSEQ multiplex PCR. The table records over 350,000 clones, 80% to 90% of them present only once. This CDR3 is built from 13 residues. Germline lookup yields CDR1 SGHRS and CDR2 YFSETQ. Trimming left V 7 bases short and J 2 bases short, with 12 bases between. The sequence was collected from a young woman with active or convalescent COVID-19. The chain couples TRBV5-1 to TRBJ2-5; D may be TRBD2 (6 bases). The sequenced sample was peripheral blood. The chain's CDR3 is CASFGLPQETQYF. The CDR3 DNA reads as TGCGCCAGCTTCGGACTACCACAAGAGACCCAGTACTTC.